Below, 20 T cell receptor beta chains from the same sample are listed, as sequenced in a study of cytomegalovirus exposure and HLA in healthy donors. The PCR was carried out with 60 Vbeta primers and 13 Jbeta primers. Profiled with immunoSEQ multiplex PCR; TCRdb holds only in-frame clones, not every one. The sample has 250,000 to 350,000 clones, roughly 90% seen once. Sequenced sample: PBMCs. The receptors here all came from a middle-aged man in good health and CMV-seropositive.

The J gene is TRBJ2-5, the V gene TRBV11-2; maybe TRBD2 (6 bases). Trimming stripped 5 bases from V and 0 bases from J, with 10 bases between. Looked up from germline, CDR1 is SGHAT and CDR2 is FQNNGV. CDR3 length equals 14 residues. The CDR3 is CASSILAYQETQYF. The CDR3 region has the DNA TGTGCCAGCAGCATCCTAGCGTACCAAGAGACCCAGTACTTC.

The chain recombines TRBV18 with TRBJ2-1; D might be TRBD2 (5 bases). Germline loops: CDR1 KGHSH, CDR2 LQKENI. The CDR3 loop spans 17 amino acids. Trimming removed 3 bases from V and 2 bases from J, with 17 bases in between. CDR3 loop: CASSPGVSGHTYNEQFF. For the CDR3, the DNA is TGTGCCAGCTCACCCGGGGTCAGCGGCCATACCTACAATGAGCAGTTCTTC. Full variable domain (outside the CDR3, taken from reference TRBV18 and TRBJ2-1): NAGVMQNPRHLVRRRGQEARLRCSPMKGHSHVYWYRQLPEEGLKFMVYLQKENIIDESGMPKERFSAEFPKEGPSILRIQQVVRGDSAAYFCASSPGVSGHTYNEQFFGPGTRLTVL.

This clone was counted a single time. The chain employs TRBV11-2 and TRBJ1-5; 9 nucleotides match TRBD1. Germline V gene data show CDR1 as SGHAT and CDR2 as FQNNGV. Trimming at V came to 4 bases and at J to 1 base, leaving 2 bases not matched to a gene. The CDR3 covers 15 residues. The CDR3 DNA follows: TGTGCCAGCAGCTCCGGGACAGGGAGCAATCAGCCCCAGCATTTT. Translation gives CASSSGTGSNQPQHF.

This clone occurred once. The CDR3 here is CASSISLQETQYF. The CDR3 nucleotides are TGTGCCAGTAGTATATCCCTCCAAGAGACCCAGTACTTC. This sequence joins TRBV19 and TRBJ2-5; D gene uncertain. Germline V gene sequence: CDR1 LNHDA, CDR2 SQIVND (reference sequence). V gave up 2 bases and J gave up 1 base, with 5 bases separating them. The CDR3 contains 13 residues.

V usage is TRBV11-2 and J usage is TRBJ2-1; 11 bases are a match to TRBD1. The J segment lost 3 bases and the V segment lost 5 bases, leaving 0 bases of the junction unmatched. CDR3 length: 14 residues. Germline lookup yields CDR1 SGHAT and CDR2 FQNNGV. The CDR3 DNA follows: TGTGCCAGCAGCGGGACAGGGGGCTACAATGAGCAGTTCTTC. It yields the protein CASSGTGGYNEQFF.

The chain has TRBV7-9 and TRBJ2-1; 8 nucleotides agree with TRBD2. In germline, CDR1 is SEHNR, CDR2 FQNEAQ (reference sequence). CDR3 length equals 15 residues. With V trimmed by 3 bases and J by 6 bases, 7 bases remained unmatched. DNA for the CDR3: TGTGCCAGCAGCTTTATCGAAACTAGCGGCAATGAGCAGTTCTTC. Protein: CASSFIETSGNEQFF. Looking up the rest from reference TRBV7-9 and TRBJ2-1 gives the full variable domain: DTGVSQNPRHKITKRGQNVTFRCDPISEHNRLYWYRQTLGQGPEFLTYFQNEAQLEKSRLLSDRFSAERPKGSFSTLEIQRTEQGDSAMYLCASSFIETSGNEQFFGPGTRLTVL.

This chain connects TRBV27 to TRBJ2-3; 7 nucleotides agree with TRBD2. There are 14 residues in the CDR3. V shed 6 bases and J 4 bases; nucleotides not matched to a gene: 7. From germline, CDR1 is MNHEY and CDR2 SMNVEV (reference sequence). The CDR3 sequence: CASRAGSSADTQYF. The CDR3 coding sequence is TGTGCCAGCAGAGCGGGGTCATCCGCAGATACGCAGTATTTT.

CDR3 loop: CSVEILAEYQETQYF. The CDR3 nucleotides are TGCAGCGTTGAAATACTAGCGGAGTACCAAGAGACCCAGTACTTC. V is TRBV29-1 and J is TRBJ2-5; TRBD2 matches 8 bases. The length of the CDR3 is 15 residues. Per germline, CDR1 SQVTM and CDR2 ANQGSEA. V was pared by 2 bases and J by 0 bases, with 5 bases of the junction left unmatched.

The genes are TRBV15 and TRBJ1-1, with no clear D. V gave up 5 bases and J gave up 1 base, with 8 bases separating them. Looked up from germline, CDR1 is LNHNV and CDR2 is YYDKDF (reference sequence). This CDR3 region has 13 residues. The CDR3 loop reads CATSEGGNTEAFF. The CDR3 DNA follows: TGTGCCACCAGCGAGGGAGGGAACACTGAAGCTTTCTTT. Full variable domain (remainder filled in from reference TRBV15 and TRBJ1-1): DAMVIQNPRYQVTQFGKPVTLSCSQTLNHNVMYWYQQKSSQAPKLLFHYYDKDFNNEADTPDNFQSRRPNTSFCFLDIRSPGLGDTAMYLCATSEGGNTEAFFGQGTRLTVV.

The chain has TRBV5-1 and TRBJ2-1; TRBD2 matches at 8 bases. Germline-derived CDR1 and CDR2 are SGHRS and YFSETQ. The CDR3 contains 15 residues. V trimming: 6 bases; J trimming: 7 bases; junction bases outside the gene matches: 12. This CDR3 is CASIRGSSGWNEQFF. In DNA, the CDR3 is TGCGCCAGCATCCGAGGTTCTAGCGGGTGGAATGAGCAGTTCTTC.

This chain links TRBV5-4 with TRBJ1-2; 9 bases are shared with TRBD1. The length of the CDR3 is 14 residues. Per germline, CDR1 SGHNT and CDR2 YYREEE (reference sequence). The ends lost 4 bases at V and 4 bases at J; junction bases unmatched: 5. CDR3 in amino acids: CASSPGQGGYGYTF. CDR3 coding DNA: TGTGCCAGCAGCCCGGGACAGGGAGGCTATGGCTACACCTTC.

Points on this clone: A junction boundary mismatches the germline segment, possibly from a read error. The CDR3 coding sequence is TGTTCCAGCAGCTGGACAGGTTATGGCTACACCTTC. This sequence encodes CSSSWTGYGYTF. The chain couples TRBV7-9 to TRBJ1-2; TRBD1 aligns across 7 bases. The CDR3 loop spans 12 amino acids. Germline V gives CDR1 SEHNR, CDR2 FQNEAQ (reference sequence). Using reference TRBV7-9 and TRBJ1-2 for the parts outside the CDR3, the full variable domain is DTGVSQNPRHKITKRGQNVTFRCDPISEHNRLYWYRQTLGQGPEFLTYFQNEAQLEKSRLLSDRFSAERPKGSFSTLEIQRTEQGDSAMYLCSSSWTGYGYTFGSGTRLTVV.

The chain employs TRBV6-5 and TRBJ2-2; D perhaps matches TRBD2 (6 bases). The V end was cut by 2 bases, the J end by 2 bases, with 6 bases between. CDR1 and CDR2 (germline): MNHEY, SVGAGI. The CDR3 extends over 14 amino acids. CDR3 residues: CASSYGLNTGELFF. DNA for the CDR3: TGTGCCAGCAGTTACGGACTAAACACCGGGGAGCTGTTTTTT.

This chain connects TRBV20-1 to TRBJ2-7; TRBD1 agrees at 9 bases. CDR1 is DFQATT and CDR2 is SNEGSKA in the germline V gene (reference sequence). The CDR3 length is 11 residues. J lost 7 bases, V lost 6 bases, and 4 bases had no gene match. The CDR3 DNA sequence: TGCAGTGCCCACAGGGGGCGTGAGCAGTACTTC. It codes for CSAHRGREQYF.

This clone was detected a few times. J is TRBJ1-1 and V is TRBV4-2; perhaps TRBD1 as D (5 bases). V lost 1 base to trimming and J lost 1 base, with 7 bases between them. From germline, CDR1 is LGHNA and CDR2 YNFKEQ. This CDR3 spans 14 amino acids. The CDR3: CASSQVGQNTEAFF. The CDR3 DNA reads as TGTGCCAGCAGCCAAGTCGGACAGAACACTGAAGCTTTCTTT.

This clone has more than one count but fewer than ten. This chain joins TRBV18 and TRBJ2-7; TRBD1 aligns across 10 bases. This CDR3 is 14 amino acids long. Germline CDR1 and CDR2: KGHSH and LQKENI. The junction had 4 bases not matched to a gene; V was cut back by 3 bases and J by 5 bases. This chain's CDR3 is CASSPRTGGDEQYF. The CDR3 nucleotides are TGTGCCAGCTCACCTCGGACAGGGGGAGACGAGCAGTACTTC.

The rearrangement links TRBV4-2 to TRBJ2-3; 12 nucleotides align to TRBD2. This CDR3 has 20 amino acids. With 0 bases clipped from V and 6 bases from J, the junction kept 16 bases outside the gene matches. The germline CDR1 and CDR2 sequences are LGHNA and YNFKEQ. CDR3 sequence (DNA): TGTGCCAGCAGCCAAGATACTAGCGGGAGGACCTCCCGGCCAACGGATACGCAGTATTTT. Translating gives CASSQDTSGRTSRPTDTQYF.

The rearrangement uses TRBV27 and TRBJ2-1; a weak D match, TRBD2 (6 bases). Looked up from germline, CDR1 is MNHEY and CDR2 is SMNVEV (reference sequence). The CDR3 consists of 13 residues. Trimming took 3 bases from V and 6 from J, leaving 9 bases between them. CDR3 DNA: TGTGCCAGCAGTTTGTCTAGCGTCAATGAGCAGTTCTTC. This gives the protein CASSLSSVNEQFF.

This clone was counted a few times. Other DNA sequences within the sample encode an identical CDR3. V and J are TRBV27 and TRBJ1-1; TRBD1 matches 7 bases. Trimming at V came to 4 bases and at J to 0 bases, leaving 2 bases not matched to a gene. The CDR3 runs 14 residues. The germline gives CDR1 MNHEY, CDR2 SMNVEV (reference sequence). CDR3 nucleotides: TGTGCCAGCAGTTCACAGGGGCTGAACACTGAAGCTTTCTTT. Its protein product is CASSSQGLNTEAFF.

The J gene is TRBJ1-2, the V gene TRBV7-6; D remains unclear. This CDR3 spans 14 amino acids. Per germline, CDR1 SGHVS and CDR2 FNYEAQ. V gave up 1 base and J gave up 4 bases, with 10 bases separating them. The CDR3 here is CASSLELNLYGYTF. The DNA of the CDR3 is TGTGCCAGCAGCTTAGAACTTAACCTCTATGGCTACACCTTC.